This TCR beta chain was sequenced in a study of cytomegalovirus exposure and HLA in healthy donors. Whole-study context: HLA-typed donors contributed about 85 million unique TCRs, which were held in an early data release. Study-wide results and limits: Associated with HLA alleles at 0.05 false discovery rate in a later analysis were around 17,000 TCR beta sequences. As immune exposure information, only CMV serostatus was available.

With 60 Vbeta and 13 Jbeta primers, the PCR was carried out. Only in-frame clones appear in the TCRdb table, and some are missing; sequencing was by immunoSEQ multiplex PCR. The profile covers 150,000 or so clones, with around 79% appearing a single time and around 5.4% taken by the ten largest. Unrecorded immune exposure was likely among donors, who were nominally healthy when sampled. Worth noting for this clone: Its cognate antigen is unknown.

Germline CDR1 and CDR2: LGHNA and YNFKEQ. V lost 2 bases and J lost 0, with 17 bases in between. The CDR3 runs to 17 residues. This chain links TRBV4-2 with TRBJ2-7, with a tentative D call TRBD2 (6 bases). The specimen was PBMCs. The TCR was taken from a man younger than 40 in good health and CMV-seropositive. The CDR3 loop is CASSQSSVQTLSYEQYF. The CDR3, as DNA: TGTGCCAGCAGCCAATCTAGCGTCCAGACGCTCTCCTACGAGCAGTACTTC.